The clone carrying this TCR beta chain occurred a few times. This sample stems from a study of blood T cell repertoires in COVID-19. About the study: Sites in the United States, Italy and Spain provided acute and convalescent COVID-19 samples. From T cells, B-cell-depleted T cells, or PBMCs came the material, which was cDNA or gDNA.

The assay was immunoSEQ multiplex PCR, and TCRdb's table has in-frame clones only and misses some. The table records 180,000 or so clones, 80% to 90% of them present only once. This CDR3 is 12 amino acids long. V dropped 8 bases and J dropped 3 bases, with 10 bases sitting between them. Material: peripheral blood. This chain joins TRBV12-3 or TRBV12-4 and TRBJ1-1, with D maybe TRBD1 (5 bases). The TCR was taken from a woman aged 70-85 years with COVID-19, enrolled during active disease. This chain's CDR3 is CASLSGYTEAFF. The DNA of the CDR3 is TGTGCCAGCCTGTCAGGGTACACTGAAGCTTTCTTT.